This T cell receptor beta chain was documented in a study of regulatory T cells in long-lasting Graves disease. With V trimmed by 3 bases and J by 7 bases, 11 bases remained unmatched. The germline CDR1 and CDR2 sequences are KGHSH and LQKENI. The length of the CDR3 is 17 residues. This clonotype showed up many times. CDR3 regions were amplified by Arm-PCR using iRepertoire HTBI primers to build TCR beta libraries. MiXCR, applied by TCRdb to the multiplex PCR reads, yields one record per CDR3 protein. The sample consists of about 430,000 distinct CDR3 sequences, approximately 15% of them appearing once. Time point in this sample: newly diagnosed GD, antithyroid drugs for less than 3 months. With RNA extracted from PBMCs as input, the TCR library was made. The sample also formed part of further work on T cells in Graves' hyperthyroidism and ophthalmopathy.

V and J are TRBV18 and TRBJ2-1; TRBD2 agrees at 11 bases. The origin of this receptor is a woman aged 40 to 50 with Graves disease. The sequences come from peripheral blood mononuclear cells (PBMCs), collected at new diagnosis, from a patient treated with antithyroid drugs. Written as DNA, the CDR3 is TGTGCCAGCTCACCGAGATACACTAGCGGGAGTAGAAATGAGCAGTTCTTC. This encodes CASSPRYTSGSRNEQFF.